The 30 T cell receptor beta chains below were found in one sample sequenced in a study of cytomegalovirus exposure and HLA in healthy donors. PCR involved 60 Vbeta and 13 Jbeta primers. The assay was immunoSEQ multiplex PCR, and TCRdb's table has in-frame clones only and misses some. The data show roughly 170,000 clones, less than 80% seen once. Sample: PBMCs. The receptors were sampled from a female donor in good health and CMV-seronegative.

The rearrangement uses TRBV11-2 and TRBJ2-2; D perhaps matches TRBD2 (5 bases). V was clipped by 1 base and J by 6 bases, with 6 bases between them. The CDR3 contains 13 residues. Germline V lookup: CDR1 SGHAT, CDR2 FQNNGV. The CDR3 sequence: CASSLGGAGELFF. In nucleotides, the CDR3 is TGTGCCAGCAGCTTAGGGGGAGCCGGGGAGCTGTTTTTT. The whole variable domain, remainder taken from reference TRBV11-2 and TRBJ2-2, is EAGVAQSPRYKIIEKRQSVAFWCNPISGHATLYWYQQILGQGPKLLIQFQNNGVVDDSQLPKDRFSAERLKGVDSTLKIQPAKLEDSAVYLCASSLGGAGELFFGEGSRLTVL.

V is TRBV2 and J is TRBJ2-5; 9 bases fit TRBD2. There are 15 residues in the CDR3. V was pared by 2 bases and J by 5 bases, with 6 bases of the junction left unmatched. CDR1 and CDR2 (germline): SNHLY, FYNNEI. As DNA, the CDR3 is TGTGCCAGCAGTGAACGGGGCGGGAGGGCGGAGACCCAGTACTTC. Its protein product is CASSERGGRAETQYF.

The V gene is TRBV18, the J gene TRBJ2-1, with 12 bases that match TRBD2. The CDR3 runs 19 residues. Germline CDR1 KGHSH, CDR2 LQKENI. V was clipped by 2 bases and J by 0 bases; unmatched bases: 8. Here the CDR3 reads CASSPFRLAGGVSYNEQFF. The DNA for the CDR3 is TGTGCCAGCTCACCATTTAGGCTAGCGGGAGGGGTCTCCTACAATGAGCAGTTCTTC. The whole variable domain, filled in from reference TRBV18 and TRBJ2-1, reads NAGVMQNPRHLVRRRGQEARLRCSPMKGHSHVYWYRQLPEEGLKFMVYLQKENIIDESGMPKERFSAEFPKEGPSILRIQQVVRGDSAAYFCASSPFRLAGGVSYNEQFFGPGTRLTVL.

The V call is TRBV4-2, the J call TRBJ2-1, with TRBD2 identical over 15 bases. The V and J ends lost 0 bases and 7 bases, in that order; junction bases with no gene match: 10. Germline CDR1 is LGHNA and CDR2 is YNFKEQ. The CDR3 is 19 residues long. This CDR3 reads CASSQDILGTSGRRNEQFF. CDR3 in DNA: TGTGCCAGCAGCCAAGATATCTTGGGGACTAGCGGGAGGAGGAATGAGCAGTTCTTC.

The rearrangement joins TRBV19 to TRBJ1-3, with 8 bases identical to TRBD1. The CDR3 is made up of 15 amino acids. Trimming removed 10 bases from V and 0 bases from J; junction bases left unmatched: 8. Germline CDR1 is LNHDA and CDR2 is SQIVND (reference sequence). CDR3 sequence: CATRDRWASGNTIYF. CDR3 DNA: TGTGCCACCCGGGACAGGTGGGCCTCTGGAAACACCATATATTTT. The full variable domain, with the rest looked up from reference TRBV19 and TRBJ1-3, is DGGITQSPKYLFRKEGQNVTLSCEQNLNHDAMYWYRQDPGQGLRLIYYSQIVNDFQKGDIAEGYSVSREKKESFPLTVTSAQKNPTAFYLCATRDRWASGNTIYFGEGSWLTVV.

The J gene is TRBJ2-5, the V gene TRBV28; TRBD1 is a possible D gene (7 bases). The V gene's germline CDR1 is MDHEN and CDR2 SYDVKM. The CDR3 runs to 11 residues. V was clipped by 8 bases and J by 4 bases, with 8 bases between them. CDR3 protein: CASQGGETQYF. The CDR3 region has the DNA TGTGCCAGCCAGGGGGGAGAGACCCAGTACTTC. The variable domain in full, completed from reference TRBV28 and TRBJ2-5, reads DVKVTQSSRYLVKRTGEKVFLECVQDMDHENMFWYRQDPGLGLRLIYFSYDVKMKEKGDIPEGYSVSREKKERFSLILESASTNQTSMYLCASQGGETQYFGPGTRLLVL.

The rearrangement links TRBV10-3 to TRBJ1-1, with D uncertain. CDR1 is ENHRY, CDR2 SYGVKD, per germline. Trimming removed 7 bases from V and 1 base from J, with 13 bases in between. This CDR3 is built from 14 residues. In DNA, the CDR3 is TGTGCCATCACCTTGGGGAGATCGAACACTGAAGCTTTCTTT. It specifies CAITLGRSNTEAFF.

The CDR3 loop is CASSFSPLFRGGGTEAFF. DNA of the CDR3: TGCGCCAGCAGCTTTTCTCCACTCTTCAGGGGCGGGGGCACTGAAGCTTTCTTT. The rearrangement uses TRBV5-1 and TRBJ1-1, with a weak D call TRBD1 (6 bases). V was trimmed by 2 bases and J by 4 bases, leaving 24 bases between them. Germline V gene lookup returns CDR1 SGHRS and CDR2 YFSETQ. The CDR3 totals 18 residues.

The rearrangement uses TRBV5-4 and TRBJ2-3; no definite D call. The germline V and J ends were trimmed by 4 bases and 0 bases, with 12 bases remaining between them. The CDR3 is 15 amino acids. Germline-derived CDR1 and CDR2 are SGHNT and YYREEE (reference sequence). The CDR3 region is CASSALVDSTDTQYF. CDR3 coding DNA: TGTGCCAGCAGCGCCTTAGTTGATAGCACAGATACGCAGTATTTT.

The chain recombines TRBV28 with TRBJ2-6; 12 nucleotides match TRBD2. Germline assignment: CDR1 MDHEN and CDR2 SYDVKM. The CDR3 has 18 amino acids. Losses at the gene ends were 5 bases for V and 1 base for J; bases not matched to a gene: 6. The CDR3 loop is CASSRGLAGSSGANVLTF. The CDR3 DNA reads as TGTGCCAGCAGTCGAGGACTAGCGGGAAGTTCTGGGGCCAACGTCCTGACTTTC.

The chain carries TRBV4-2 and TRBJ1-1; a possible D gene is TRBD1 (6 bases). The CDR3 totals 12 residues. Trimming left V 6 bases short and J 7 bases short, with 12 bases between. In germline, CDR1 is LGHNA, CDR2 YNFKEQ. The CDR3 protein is CASRTDRREAFF. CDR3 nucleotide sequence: TGTGCCAGCAGGACCGACAGGCGTGAAGCTTTCTTT.

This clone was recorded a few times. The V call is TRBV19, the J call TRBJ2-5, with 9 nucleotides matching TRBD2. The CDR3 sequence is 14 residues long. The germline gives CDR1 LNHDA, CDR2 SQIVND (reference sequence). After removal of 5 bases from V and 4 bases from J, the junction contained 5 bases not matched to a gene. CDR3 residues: CASSGTSFIETQYF. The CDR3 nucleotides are TGTGCCAGTAGTGGGACTAGCTTCATAGAGACCCAGTACTTC.

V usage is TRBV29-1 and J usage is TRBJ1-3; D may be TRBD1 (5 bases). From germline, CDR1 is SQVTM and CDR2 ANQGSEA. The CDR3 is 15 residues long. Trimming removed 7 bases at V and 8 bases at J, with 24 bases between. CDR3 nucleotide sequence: TGCAGCGCGGCAGGTTCAGGGCAGGGTCCTTACACCATATATTTT. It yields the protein CSAAGSGQGPYTIYF.

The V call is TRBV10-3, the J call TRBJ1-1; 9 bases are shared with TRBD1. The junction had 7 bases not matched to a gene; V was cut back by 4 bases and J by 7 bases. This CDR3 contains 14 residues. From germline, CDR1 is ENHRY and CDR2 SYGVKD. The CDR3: CAISGRDRVHEAFF. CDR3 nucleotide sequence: TGTGCCATCAGTGGCCGGGACAGGGTTCATGAAGCTTTCTTT.

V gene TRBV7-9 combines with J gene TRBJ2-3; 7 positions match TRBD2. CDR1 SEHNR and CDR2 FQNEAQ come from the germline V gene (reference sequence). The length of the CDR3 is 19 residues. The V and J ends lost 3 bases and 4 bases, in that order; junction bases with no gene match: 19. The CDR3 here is CASSLAIWWGAGVADTQYF. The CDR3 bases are TGTGCCAGCAGCTTGGCCATCTGGTGGGGTGCGGGAGTAGCAGATACGCAGTATTTT.

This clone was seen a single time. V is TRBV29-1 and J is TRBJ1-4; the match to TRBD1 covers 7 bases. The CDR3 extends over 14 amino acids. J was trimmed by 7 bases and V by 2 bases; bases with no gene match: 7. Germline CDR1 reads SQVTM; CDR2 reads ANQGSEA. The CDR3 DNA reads TGCAGCGTTGAAATAAGGGACAGCGGTGAAAAACTGTTTTTT. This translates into CSVEIRDSGEKLFF. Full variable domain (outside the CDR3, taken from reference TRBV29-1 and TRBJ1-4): SAVISQKPSRDICQRGTSLTIQCQVDSQVTMMFWYRQQPGQSLTLIATANQGSEATYESGFVIDKFPISRPNLTFSTLTVSNMSPEDSSIYLCSVEIRDSGEKLFFGSGTQLSVL.

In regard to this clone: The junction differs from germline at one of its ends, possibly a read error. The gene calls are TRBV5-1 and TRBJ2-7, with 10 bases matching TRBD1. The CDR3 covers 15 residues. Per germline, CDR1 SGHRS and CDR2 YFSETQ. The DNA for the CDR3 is TGCGCCAGCAGCCGAGGGACAGGGGTCTCCCACGAGCAGTACTTC. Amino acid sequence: CASSRGTGVSHEQYF.

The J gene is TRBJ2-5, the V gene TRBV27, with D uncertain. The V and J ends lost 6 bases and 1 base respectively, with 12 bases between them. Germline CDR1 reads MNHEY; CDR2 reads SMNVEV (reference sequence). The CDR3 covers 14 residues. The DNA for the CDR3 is TGTGCCAGCAGGACTGATCCTTCCCAAGAGACCCAGTACTTC. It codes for CASRTDPSQETQYF.

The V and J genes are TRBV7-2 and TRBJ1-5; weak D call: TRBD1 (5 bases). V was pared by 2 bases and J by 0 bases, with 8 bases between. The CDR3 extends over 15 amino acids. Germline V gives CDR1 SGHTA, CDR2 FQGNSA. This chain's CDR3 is CASSLSGFSNQPQHF. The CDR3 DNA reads TGTGCCAGCAGCTTATCAGGGTTTAGCAATCAGCCCCAGCATTTT. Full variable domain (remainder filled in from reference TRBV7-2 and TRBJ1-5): GAGVSQSPSNKVTEKGKDVELRCDPISGHTALYWYRQSLGQGLEFLIYFQGNSAPDKSGLPSDRFSAERTGGSVSTLTIQRTQQEDSAVYLCASSLSGFSNQPQHFGDGTRLSIL.

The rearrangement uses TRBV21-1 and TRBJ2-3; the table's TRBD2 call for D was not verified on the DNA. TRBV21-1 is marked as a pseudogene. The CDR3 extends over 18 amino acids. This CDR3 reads CASSKKLVNPGVADTQYF. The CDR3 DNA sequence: TGTGCCAGCAGCAAAAAGCTAGTCAACCCCGGGGTCGCAGATACGCAGTATTTT.

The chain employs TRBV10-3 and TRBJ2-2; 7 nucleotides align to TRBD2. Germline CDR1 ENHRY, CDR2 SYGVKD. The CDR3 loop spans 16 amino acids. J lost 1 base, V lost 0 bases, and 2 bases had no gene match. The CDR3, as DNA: TGTGCCATCAGTGAGTCGGGAGGGAAGAACACCGGGGAGCTGTTTTTT. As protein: CAISESGGKNTGELFF.

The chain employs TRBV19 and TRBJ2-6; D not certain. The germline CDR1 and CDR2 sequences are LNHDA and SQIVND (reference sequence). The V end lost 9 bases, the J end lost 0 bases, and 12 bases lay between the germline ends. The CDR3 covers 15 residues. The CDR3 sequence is CASETTYSGANVLTF. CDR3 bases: TGTGCCAGCGAGACAACTTACTCTGGGGCCAACGTCCTGACTTTC.

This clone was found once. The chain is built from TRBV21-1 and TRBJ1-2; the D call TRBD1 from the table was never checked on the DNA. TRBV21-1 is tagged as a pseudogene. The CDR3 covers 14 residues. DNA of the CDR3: TGTGCCAGCAGCAAAAGGTTAGGGGGCTATGGCTACACCTTC. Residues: CASSKRLGGYGYTF.

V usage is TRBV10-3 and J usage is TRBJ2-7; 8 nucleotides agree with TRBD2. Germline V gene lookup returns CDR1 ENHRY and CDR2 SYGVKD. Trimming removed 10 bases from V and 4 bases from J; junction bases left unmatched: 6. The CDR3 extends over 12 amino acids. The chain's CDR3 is CATGLARYEQYF. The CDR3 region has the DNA TGTGCCACCGGACTAGCTAGGTACGAGCAGTACTTC.

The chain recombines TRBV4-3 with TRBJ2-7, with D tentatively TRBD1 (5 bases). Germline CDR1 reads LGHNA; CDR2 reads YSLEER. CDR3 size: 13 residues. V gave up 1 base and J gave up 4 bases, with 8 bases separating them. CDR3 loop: CASSQAQEYEQYF. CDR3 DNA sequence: TGCGCCAGCAGCCAAGCACAGGAATACGAGCAGTACTTC.

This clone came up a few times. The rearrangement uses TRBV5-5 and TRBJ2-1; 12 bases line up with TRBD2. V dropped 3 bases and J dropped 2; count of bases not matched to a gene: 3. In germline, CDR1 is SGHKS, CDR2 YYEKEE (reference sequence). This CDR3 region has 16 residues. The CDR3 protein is CASSWRTSGTYNEQFF. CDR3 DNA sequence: TGTGCCAGCAGCTGGAGGACTAGCGGGACCTACAATGAGCAGTTCTTC.

The chain's CDR3 is CASSSPEGREGLTDTQYF. In nucleotides, the CDR3 is TGTGCCAGCAGCTCCCCCGAGGGGCGGGAGGGCTTGACAGATACGCAGTATTTT. The chain carries TRBV11-1 and TRBJ2-3, with 9 bases fitting TRBD2. The CDR3 has 18 residues. V dropped 4 bases and J dropped 3; count of bases not matched to a gene: 14. Per germline, CDR1 SGHAT and CDR2 FQDESV (reference sequence).

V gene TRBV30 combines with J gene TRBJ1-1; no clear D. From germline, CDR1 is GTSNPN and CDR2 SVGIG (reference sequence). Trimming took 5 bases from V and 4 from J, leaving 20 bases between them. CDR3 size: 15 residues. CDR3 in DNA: TGTGCCTGGCAATCAGGTCGAGGGAGGGTCACTGAAGCTTTCTTT. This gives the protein CAWQSGRGRVTEAFF.

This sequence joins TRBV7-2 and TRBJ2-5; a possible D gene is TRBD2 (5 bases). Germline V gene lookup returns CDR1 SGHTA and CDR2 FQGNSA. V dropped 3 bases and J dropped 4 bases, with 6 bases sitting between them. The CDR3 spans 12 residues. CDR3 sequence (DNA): TGTGCCAGCAGCTTCGGGATAGAGACCCAGTACTTC. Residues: CASSFGIETQYF.

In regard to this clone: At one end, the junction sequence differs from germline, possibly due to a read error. The CDR3 coding sequence is TGTGCCTGGAGAGTGCGGGGGAACACCGGGGGGCTGTTTTTT. Its protein product is CAWRVRGNTGGLFF. V is TRBV30 and J is TRBJ2-2, with 7 bases fitting TRBD2. CDR1 and CDR2 from the germline V gene are GTSNPN and SVGIG (reference sequence). The CDR3 extends over 14 amino acids.